This TCR beta chain was observed in a study of vaccination and CD4 T cells after COVID-19. Treatment denoted: approximately nine-day PBMC culture with coronavirus spike peptide pools or control peptides (ViraFEST assay). V was cut by 0 bases and J by 2 bases, with 20 bases left in between. The CDR3 sequence is 19 residues long. The germline V gene has CDR1 LGHNA and CDR2 YSLEER. With the Oncomine TCR Beta short-read assay, DNA from cultured CD4+ T cells was sequenced. It was from cultured CD4+ T cells that genomic DNA was extracted. Each CDR3 protein is one row after TCRdb ran MiXCR on the PCR reads. This table has about 20,000 distinct CDR3 sequences, roughly 23% appearing once. A word on this clonotype: The target antigen is unknown.

This chain links TRBV4-3 with TRBJ2-1; D possibly corresponds to TRBD1 (6 bases). The sequencing sample was made of cultured CD4+ T cells from blood. The TCR sequence derives from a human donor with COVID-19. The CDR3 loop reads CASSQELGGAVTTYNEQFF. The CDR3 bases are TGCGCCAGCAGCCAAGAGCTAGGGGGTGCGGTGACAACCTACAATGAGCAGTTCTTC.